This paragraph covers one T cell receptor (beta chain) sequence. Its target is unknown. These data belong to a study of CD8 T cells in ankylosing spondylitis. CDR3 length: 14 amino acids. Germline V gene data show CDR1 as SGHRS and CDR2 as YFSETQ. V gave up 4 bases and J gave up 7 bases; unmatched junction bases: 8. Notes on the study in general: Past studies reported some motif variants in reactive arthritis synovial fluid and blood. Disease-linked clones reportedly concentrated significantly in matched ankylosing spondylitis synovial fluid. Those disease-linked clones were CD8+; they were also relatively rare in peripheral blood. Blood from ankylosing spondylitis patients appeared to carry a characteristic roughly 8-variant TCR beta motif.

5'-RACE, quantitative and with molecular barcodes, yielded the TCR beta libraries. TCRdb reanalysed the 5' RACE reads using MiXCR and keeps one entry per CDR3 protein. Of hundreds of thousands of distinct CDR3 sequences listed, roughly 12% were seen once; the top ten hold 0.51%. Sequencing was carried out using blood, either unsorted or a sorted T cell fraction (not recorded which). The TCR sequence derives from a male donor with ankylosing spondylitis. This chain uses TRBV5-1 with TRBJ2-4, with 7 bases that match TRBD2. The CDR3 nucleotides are TGCGCCAGCAGCCCGTGGGGGACTACGAACATTCAGTACTTC. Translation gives CASSPWGTTNIQYF. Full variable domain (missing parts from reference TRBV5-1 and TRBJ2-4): KAGVTQTPRYLIKTRGQQVTLSCSPISGHRSVSWYQQTPGQGLQFLFEYFSETQRNKGNFPGRFSGRQFSNSRSEMNVSTLELGDSALYLCASSPWGTTNIQYFGAGTRLSVL.